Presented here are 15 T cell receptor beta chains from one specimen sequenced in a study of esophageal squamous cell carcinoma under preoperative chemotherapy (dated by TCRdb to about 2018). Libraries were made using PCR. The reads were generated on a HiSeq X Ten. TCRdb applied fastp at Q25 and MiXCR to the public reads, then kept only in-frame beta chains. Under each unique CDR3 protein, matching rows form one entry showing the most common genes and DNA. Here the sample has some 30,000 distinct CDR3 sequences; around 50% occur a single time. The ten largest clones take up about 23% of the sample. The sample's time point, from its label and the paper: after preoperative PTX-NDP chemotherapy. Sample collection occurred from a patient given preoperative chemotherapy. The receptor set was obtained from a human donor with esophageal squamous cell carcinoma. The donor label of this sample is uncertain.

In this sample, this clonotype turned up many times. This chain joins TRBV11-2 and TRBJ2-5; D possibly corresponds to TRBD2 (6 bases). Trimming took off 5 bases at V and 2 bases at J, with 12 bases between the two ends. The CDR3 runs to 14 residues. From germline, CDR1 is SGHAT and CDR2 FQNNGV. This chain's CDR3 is CASSQGAGQETQYF. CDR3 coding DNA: TGTGCCAGCAGCCAAGGCGCGGGGCAAGAGACCCAGTACTTC.

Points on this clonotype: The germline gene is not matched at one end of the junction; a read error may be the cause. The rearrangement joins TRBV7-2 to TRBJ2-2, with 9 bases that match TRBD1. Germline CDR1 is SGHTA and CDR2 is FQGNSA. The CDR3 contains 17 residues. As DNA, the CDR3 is TGTGCCAGCAGCTTATTGGACGGACAGGGGAACCCGACTGAGCTGTTTTTC. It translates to CASSLLDGQGNPTELFF.

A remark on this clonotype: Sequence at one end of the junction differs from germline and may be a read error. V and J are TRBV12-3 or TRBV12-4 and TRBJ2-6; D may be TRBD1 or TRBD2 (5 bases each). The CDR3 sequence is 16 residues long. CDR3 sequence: CASRGVAPSGSNEQTF. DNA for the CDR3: TGTGCCAGCAGGGGGGTTGCCCCCTCGGGGTCCAACGAGCAGACCTTC.

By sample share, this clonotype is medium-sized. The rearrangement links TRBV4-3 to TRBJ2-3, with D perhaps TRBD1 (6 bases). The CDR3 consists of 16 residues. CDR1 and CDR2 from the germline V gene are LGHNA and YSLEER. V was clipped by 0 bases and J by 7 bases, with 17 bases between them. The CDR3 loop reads CASSQDQRGTPNTQYF. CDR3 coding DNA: TGCGCCAGCAGCCAAGATCAACGTGGGACACCTAATACGCAGTATTTT.

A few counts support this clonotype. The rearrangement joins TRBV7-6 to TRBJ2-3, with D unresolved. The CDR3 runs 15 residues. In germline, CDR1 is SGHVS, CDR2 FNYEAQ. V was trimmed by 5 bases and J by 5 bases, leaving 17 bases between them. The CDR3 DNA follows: TGTGCCAGCAGCCCGACGTACGGCGGCCAAGATACGCAGTATTTT. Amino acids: CASSPTYGGQDTQYF.

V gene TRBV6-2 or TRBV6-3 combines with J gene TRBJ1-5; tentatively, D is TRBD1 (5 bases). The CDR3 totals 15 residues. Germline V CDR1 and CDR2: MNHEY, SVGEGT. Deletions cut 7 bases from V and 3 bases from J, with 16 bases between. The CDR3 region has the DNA TGTGCCAGCAAACACCTCCGGGGCGACAATCAGCCCCAGCATTTT. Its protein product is CASKHLRGDNQPQHF.

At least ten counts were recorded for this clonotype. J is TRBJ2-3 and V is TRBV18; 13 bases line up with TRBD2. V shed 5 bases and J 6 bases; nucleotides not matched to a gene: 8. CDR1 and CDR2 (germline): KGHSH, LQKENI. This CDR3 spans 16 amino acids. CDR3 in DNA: TGTGCCAGCTCATCGACTAGCGGGGGGCCGTGGGATACGCAGTATTTT. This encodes CASSSTSGGPWDTQYF.

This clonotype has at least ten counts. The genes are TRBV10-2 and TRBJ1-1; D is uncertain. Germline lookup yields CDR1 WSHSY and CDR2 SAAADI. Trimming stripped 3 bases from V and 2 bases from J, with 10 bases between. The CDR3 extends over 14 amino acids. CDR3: CASSDRVSNTEAFF. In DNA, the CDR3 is TGCGCCAGCAGTGATAGAGTTTCAAACACTGAAGCTTTCTTT.

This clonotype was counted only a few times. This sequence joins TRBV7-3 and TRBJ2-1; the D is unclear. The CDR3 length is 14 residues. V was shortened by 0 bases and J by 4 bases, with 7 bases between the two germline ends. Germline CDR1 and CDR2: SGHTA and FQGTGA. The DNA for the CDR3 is TGTGCCAGCAGCTTAACTGTGGGTTACAATGAGCAGTTCTTC. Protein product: CASSLTVGYNEQFF.

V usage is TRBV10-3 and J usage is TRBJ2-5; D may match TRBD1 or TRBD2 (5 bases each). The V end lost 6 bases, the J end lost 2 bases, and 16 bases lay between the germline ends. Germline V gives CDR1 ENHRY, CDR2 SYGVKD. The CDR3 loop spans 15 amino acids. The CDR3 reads CAIRGNRDGQETQYF. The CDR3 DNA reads TGTGCCATCAGGGGAAACCGGGACGGTCAAGAGACCCAGTACTTC.

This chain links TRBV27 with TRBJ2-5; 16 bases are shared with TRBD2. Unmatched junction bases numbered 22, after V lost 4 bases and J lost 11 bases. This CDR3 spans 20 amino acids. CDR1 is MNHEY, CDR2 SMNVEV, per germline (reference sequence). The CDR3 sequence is CASSSGRIPGTSGGAIEQYF. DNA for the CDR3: TGTGCCAGCAGTTCTGGCCGAATTCCCGGGACTAGCGGGGGGGCCATTGAGCAGTACTTC.

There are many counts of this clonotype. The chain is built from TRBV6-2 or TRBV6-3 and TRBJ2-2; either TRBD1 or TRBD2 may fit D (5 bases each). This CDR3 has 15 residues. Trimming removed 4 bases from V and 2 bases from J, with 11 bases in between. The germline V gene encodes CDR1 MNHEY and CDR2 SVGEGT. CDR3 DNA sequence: TGTGCCAGCAGTTTTTGGGGACCCAACACCGGGGAGCTGTTTTTT. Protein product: CASSFWGPNTGELFF.

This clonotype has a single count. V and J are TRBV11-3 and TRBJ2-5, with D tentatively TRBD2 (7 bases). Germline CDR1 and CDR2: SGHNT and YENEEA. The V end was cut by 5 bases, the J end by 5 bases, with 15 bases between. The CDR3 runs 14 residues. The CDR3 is CASSRGGGGETQYF. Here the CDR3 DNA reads TGTGCCAGCAGCCGAGGGGGGGGTGGGGAGACCCAGTACTTC.

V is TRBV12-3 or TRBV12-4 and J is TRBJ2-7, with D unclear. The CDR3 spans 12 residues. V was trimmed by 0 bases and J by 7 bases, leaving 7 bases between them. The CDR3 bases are TGTGCCAGCAGTTTAGCGCAGAGGGAGCAGTACTTC. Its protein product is CASSLAQREQYF.

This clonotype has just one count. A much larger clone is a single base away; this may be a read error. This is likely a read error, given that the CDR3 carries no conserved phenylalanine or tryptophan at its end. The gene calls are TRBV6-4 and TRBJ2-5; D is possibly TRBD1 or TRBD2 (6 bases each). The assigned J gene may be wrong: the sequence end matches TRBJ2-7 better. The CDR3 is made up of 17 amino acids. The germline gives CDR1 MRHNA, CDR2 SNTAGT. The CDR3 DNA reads TGTGCCAGCTTAGATTCGATATCGGAGGGGGGTTCCTACGAGCAGTACTTA. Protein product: CASLDSISEGGSYEQYL.